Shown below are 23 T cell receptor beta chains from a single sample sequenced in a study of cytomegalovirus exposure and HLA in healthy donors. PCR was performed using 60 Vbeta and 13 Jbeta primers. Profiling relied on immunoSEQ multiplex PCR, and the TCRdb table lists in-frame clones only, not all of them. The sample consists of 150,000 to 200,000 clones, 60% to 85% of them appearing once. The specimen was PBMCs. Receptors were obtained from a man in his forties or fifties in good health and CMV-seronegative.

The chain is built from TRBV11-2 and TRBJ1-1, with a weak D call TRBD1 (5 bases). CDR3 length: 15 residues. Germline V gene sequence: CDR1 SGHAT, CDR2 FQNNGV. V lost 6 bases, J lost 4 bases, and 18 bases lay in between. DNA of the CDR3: TGTGCCAGCAGACCACCCGGAGGGGCTGGCACTGAAGCTTTCTTT. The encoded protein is CASRPPGGAGTEAFF.

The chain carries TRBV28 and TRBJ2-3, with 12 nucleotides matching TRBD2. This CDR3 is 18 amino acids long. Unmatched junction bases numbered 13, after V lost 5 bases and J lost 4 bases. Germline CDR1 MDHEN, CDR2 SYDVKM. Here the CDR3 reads CASSPGILAGGGSDTQYF. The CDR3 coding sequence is TGTGCCAGCAGTCCAGGGATACTAGCGGGGGGTGGTTCAGATACGCAGTATTTT.

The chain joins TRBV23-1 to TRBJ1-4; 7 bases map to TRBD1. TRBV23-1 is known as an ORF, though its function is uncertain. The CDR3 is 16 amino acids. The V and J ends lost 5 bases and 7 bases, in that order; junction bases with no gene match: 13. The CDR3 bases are TGCGCCAGCAGTTCCCTACGGAGGGGGCGCGGTGAAAAACTGTTTTTT. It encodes CASSSLRRGRGEKLFF.

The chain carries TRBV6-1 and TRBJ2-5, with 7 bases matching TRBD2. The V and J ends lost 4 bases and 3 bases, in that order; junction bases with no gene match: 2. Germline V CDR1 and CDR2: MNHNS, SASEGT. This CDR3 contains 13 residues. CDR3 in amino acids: CASSAGGKETQYF. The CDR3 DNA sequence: TGTGCCAGCAGTGCCGGGGGGAAAGAGACCCAGTACTTC.

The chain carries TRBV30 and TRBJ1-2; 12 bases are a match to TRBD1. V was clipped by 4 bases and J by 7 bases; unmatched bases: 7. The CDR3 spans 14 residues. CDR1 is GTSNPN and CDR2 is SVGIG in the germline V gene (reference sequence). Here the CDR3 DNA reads TGTGCCTGGACCTGGGGACAGGGGGCAGGTGGCTACACCTTC. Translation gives CAWTWGQGAGGYTF.

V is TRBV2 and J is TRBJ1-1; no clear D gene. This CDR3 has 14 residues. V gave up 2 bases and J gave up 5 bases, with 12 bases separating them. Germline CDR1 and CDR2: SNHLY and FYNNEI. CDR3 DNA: TGTGCCAGCAGTGAAATCGGGTCTAGGACTGAAGCTTTCTTT. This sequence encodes CASSEIGSRTEAFF.

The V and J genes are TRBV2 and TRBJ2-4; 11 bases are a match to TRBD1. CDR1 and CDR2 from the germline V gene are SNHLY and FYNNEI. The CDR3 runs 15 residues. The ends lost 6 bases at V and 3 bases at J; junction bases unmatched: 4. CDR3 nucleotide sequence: TGTGCCAGCAGGAGGGACAGGGGGGACAAAAACATTCAGTACTTC. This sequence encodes CASRRDRGDKNIQYF. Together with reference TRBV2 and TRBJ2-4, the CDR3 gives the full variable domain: EPEVTQTPSHQVTQMGQEVILRCVPISNHLYFYWYRQILGQKVEFLVSFYNNEISEKSEIFDDQFSVERPDGSNFTLKIRSTKLEDSAMYFCASRRDRGDKNIQYFGAGTRLSVL.

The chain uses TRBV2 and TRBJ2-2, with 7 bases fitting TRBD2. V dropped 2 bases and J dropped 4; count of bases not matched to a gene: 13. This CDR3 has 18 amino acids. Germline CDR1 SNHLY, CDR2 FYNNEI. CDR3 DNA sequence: TGTGCCAGCAGTGAATTGGGGTTCGGGAGGAAATTCACCGGGGAGCTGTTTTTT. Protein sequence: CASSELGFGRKFTGELFF.

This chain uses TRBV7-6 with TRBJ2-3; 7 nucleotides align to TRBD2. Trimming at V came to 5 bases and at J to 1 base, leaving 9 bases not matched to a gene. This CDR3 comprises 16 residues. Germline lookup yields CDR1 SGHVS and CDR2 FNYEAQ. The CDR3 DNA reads TGTGCCAGCAGCCTTGGGGCTAGCGGACGCACAGATACGCAGTATTTT. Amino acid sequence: CASSLGASGRTDTQYF.

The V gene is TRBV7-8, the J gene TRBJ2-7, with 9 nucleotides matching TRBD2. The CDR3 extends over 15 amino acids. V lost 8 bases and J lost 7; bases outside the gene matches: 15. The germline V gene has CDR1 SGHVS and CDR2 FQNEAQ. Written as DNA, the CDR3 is TGTGCCAGCGCACGGGGGCGGGAGGGCCTAGGTGAGCAGTACTTC. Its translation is CASARGREGLGEQYF.

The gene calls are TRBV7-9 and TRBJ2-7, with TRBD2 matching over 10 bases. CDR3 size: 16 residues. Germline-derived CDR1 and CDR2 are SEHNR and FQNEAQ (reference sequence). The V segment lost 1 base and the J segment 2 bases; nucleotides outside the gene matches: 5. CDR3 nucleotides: TGTGCCAGCAGCTTAGAGGGCAGCGGGGGGGCCTACGAGCAGTACTTC. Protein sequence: CASSLEGSGGAYEQYF.

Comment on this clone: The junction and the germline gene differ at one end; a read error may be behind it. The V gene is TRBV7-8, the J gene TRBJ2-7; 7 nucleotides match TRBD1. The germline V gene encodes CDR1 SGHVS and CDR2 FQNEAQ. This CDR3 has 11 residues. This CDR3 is CASSLGSGTAF. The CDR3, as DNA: TGTGCCAGCAGCTTAGGGTCTGGGACAGCCTTC.

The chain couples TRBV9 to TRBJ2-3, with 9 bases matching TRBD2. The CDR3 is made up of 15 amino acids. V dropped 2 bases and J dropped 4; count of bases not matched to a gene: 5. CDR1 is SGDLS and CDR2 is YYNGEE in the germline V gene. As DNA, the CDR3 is TGTGCCAGCAGCGTTGGGGGACTAGCAGCAGATACGCAGTATTTT. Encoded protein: CASSVGGLAADTQYF.

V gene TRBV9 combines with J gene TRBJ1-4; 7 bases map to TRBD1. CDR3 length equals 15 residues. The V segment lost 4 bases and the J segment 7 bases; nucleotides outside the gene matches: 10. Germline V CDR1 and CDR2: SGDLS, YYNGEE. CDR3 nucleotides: TGTGCCAGCAGCCCGACGGACAGGCCAAGTGAAAAACTGTTTTTT. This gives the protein CASSPTDRPSEKLFF.

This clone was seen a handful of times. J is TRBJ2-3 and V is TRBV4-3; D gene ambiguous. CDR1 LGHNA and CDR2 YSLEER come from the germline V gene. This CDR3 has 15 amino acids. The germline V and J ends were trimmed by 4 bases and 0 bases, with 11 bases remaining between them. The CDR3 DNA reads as TGCGCCAGCAGCCGCGAGACTTCTAGCACAGATACGCAGTATTTT. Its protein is CASSRETSSTDTQYF.

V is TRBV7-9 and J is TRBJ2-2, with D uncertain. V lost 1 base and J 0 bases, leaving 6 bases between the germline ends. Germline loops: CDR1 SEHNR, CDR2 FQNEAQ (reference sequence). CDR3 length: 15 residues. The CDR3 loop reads CASSLVAANTGELFF. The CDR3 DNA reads TGTGCCAGCAGCTTAGTGGCAGCGAACACCGGGGAGCTGTTTTTT.

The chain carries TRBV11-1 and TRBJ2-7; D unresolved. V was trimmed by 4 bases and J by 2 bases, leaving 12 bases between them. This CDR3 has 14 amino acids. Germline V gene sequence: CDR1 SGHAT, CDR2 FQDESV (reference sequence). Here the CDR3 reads CASSSPHNPYEQYF. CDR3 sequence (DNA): TGTGCCAGCAGCTCCCCCCACAACCCCTACGAGCAGTACTTC. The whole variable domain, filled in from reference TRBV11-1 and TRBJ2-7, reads EAEVAQSPRYKITEKSQAVAFWCDPISGHATLYWYRQILGQGPELLVQFQDESVVDDSQLPKDRFSAERLKGVDSTLKIQPAELGDSAMYLCASSSPHNPYEQYFGPGTRLTVT.

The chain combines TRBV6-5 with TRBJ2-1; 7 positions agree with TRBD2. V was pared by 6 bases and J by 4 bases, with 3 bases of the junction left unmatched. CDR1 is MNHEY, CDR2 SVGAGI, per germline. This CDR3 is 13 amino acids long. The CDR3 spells CASSLAAYNEQFF. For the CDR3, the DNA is TGTGCCAGCAGCCTAGCGGCGTACAATGAGCAGTTCTTC.

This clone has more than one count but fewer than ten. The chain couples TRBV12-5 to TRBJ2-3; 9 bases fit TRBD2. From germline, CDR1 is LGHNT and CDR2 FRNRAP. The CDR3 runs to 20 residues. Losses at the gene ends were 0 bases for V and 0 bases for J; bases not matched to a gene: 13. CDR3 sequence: CASGLVLGGSGSASTDTQYF. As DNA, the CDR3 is TGTGCTAGTGGTTTGGTACTGGGGGGTAGCGGGAGTGCTAGCACAGATACGCAGTATTTT. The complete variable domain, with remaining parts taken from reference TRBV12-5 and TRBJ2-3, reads DARVTQTPRHKVTEMGQEVTMRCQPILGHNTVFWYRQTMMQGLELLAYFRNRAPLDDSGMPKDRFSAEMPDATLATLKIQPSEPRDSAVYFCASGLVLGGSGSASTDTQYFGPGTRLTVL.

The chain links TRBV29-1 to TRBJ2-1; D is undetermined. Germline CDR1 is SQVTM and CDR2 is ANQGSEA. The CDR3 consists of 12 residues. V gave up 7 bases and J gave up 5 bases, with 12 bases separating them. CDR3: CSASRRNNEQFF. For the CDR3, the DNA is TGCAGCGCCTCGAGGCGAAACAATGAGCAGTTCTTC.

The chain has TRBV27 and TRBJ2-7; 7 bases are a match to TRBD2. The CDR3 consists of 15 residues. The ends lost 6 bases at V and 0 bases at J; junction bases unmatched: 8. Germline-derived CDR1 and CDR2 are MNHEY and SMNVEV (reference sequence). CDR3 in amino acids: CASRPHGGSSYEQYF. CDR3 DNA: TGTGCCAGCAGACCCCACGGGGGGAGCTCCTACGAGCAGTACTTC.

The CDR3 region has the DNA TGTGCCAGCAGTTCGCTCGGGGATACGCAGTATTTT. Residues: CASSSLGDTQYF. The V call is TRBV27, the J call TRBJ2-3; D is uncertain. CDR1 and CDR2 from the germline V gene are MNHEY and SMNVEV (reference sequence). Trimming took off 4 bases at V and 6 bases at J, with 8 bases between the two ends. CDR3 length: 12 residues.

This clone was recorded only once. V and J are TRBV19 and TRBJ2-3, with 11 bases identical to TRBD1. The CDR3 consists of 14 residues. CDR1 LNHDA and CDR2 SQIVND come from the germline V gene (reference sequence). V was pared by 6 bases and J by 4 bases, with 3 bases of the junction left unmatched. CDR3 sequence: CASRGQGGADTQYF. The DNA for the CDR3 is TGTGCCAGTAGGGGACAGGGGGGCGCAGATACGCAGTATTTT.